Following are 27 T cell receptor beta chains from one sample sequenced in a study of cytomegalovirus exposure and HLA in healthy donors. The PCR employed 60 Vbeta primers together with 13 Jbeta primers. Libraries were prepared by immunoSEQ multiplex PCR; TCRdb keeps only in-frame clonotypes and omits some of them. This sample has 130,000 or so clones; 80% to 90% occur once, and the top ten carry about 5.5%. The sequencing sample was made of PBMCs. The receptors were gathered from a woman aged 25-40 years in good health and CMV-seronegative.

This clone was seen just once. V gene TRBV30 combines with J gene TRBJ2-3; 9 positions agree with TRBD2. The CDR3 consists of 16 residues. Germline V gives CDR1 GTSNPN, CDR2 SVGIG (reference sequence). The V gene end was trimmed by 0 bases and the J gene end by 6 bases; junction bases not matched to a gene: 10. The CDR3 sequence is CAWSVWAGGPGDTQYF. In DNA, the CDR3 is TGTGCCTGGAGTGTATGGGCGGGGGGGCCGGGTGATACGCAGTATTTT.

The chain is built from TRBV29-1 and TRBJ1-1; unclear D gene. Per germline, CDR1 SQVTM and CDR2 ANQGSEA. This CDR3 has 15 residues. Between the trimmed V and J ends, which lost 1 base and 1 base, there was a span of 13 bases. The CDR3, as DNA: TGCAGCGTTGAAGTGCGTGGGAGACAGAACACTGAAGCTTTCTTT. Protein sequence: CSVEVRGRQNTEAFF.

The chain joins TRBV2 to TRBJ1-6, with no clear D. Trimming removed 3 bases from V and 5 bases from J, with 11 bases in between. CDR3 size: 15 residues. Germline CDR1 SNHLY, CDR2 FYNNEI. Written as DNA, the CDR3 is TGTGCCAGCAGTGACTTTGGGCAGCATAATTCACCCCTCCACTTT. Protein product: CASSDFGQHNSPLHF.

The gene calls are TRBV5-6 and TRBJ2-3; 8 nucleotides line up with TRBD1. CDR1 is SGHDT, CDR2 YYEEEE, per germline. The CDR3 has 17 residues. V lost 6 bases to trimming and J lost 3 bases; unmatched junction nucleotides: 15. The chain's CDR3 is CASMLWVGTGRTDTQYF. The CDR3 DNA sequence: TGTGCCAGCATGCTATGGGTGGGGACAGGCCGGACAGATACGCAGTATTTT.

V gene TRBV7-9 combines with J gene TRBJ2-1, with a possible D match to TRBD1 (6 bases). V lost 5 bases and J 7 bases, leaving 18 bases between the germline ends. Germline CDR1 is SEHNR and CDR2 is FQNEAQ (reference sequence). There are 15 residues in the CDR3. The CDR3 loop is CASSDRGLALNEQFF. Here the CDR3 DNA reads TGTGCCAGCAGCGATAGGGGGTTGGCTTTAAATGAGCAGTTCTTC.

The sample holds a few counts of this clone. This chain uses TRBV6-5 with TRBJ2-2; D not resolved. Trimming left V 5 bases short and J 8 bases short, with 6 bases between. Germline V gene sequence: CDR1 MNHEY, CDR2 SVGAGI. The length of the CDR3 is 11 residues. CDR3 amino acids: CASSHGGELFF. CDR3 in DNA: TGTGCCAGCAGTCACGGGGGGGAGCTGTTTTTT.

V gene TRBV7-2 combines with J gene TRBJ2-2, with 8 bases fitting TRBD2. The germline V gene encodes CDR1 SGHTA and CDR2 FQGNSA. The CDR3 spans 15 residues. The V and J ends lost 4 bases and 6 bases, in that order; junction bases with no gene match: 7. CDR3 in amino acids: CASSYGLARAGELFF. The CDR3 DNA sequence: TGTGCCAGCAGCTATGGACTAGCTCGGGCCGGGGAGCTGTTTTTT. The full variable domain, its missing parts supplied by reference TRBV7-2 and TRBJ2-2, is GAGVSQSPSNKVTEKGKDVELRCDPISGHTALYWYRQSLGQGLEFLIYFQGNSAPDKSGLPSDRFSAERTGGSVSTLTIQRTQQEDSAVYLCASSYGLARAGELFFGEGSRLTVL.

The V gene is TRBV30, the J gene TRBJ1-2, with no clear D. V lost 3 bases to trimming and J lost 8 bases, with 16 bases between them. Per germline, CDR1 GTSNPN and CDR2 SVGIG (reference sequence). The CDR3 covers 13 residues. The CDR3: CAWRTRLPGGYTF. The DNA for the CDR3 is TGTGCCTGGAGAACTCGACTCCCCGGAGGCTACACCTTC.

V is TRBV29-1 and J is TRBJ2-7, with a weak D call TRBD1 (6 bases). Germline assignment: CDR1 SQVTM and CDR2 ANQGSEA. Between the trimmed V and J ends, which lost 4 bases and 3 bases, there was a span of 7 bases. This CDR3 comprises 11 residues. The CDR3 protein is CSVGTVYEQYF. The DNA of the CDR3 is TGCAGCGTTGGGACAGTCTACGAGCAGTACTTC.

The chain couples TRBV12-5 to TRBJ1-1; D may be TRBD1 (6 bases). The CDR3 length is 15 residues. The V and J ends lost 0 bases and 3 bases respectively, with 11 bases between them. Germline values: CDR1 LGHNT, CDR2 FRNRAP. The CDR3, as DNA: TGTGCTAGTGGTTTGGTACGGGAGGGGGACACTGAAGCTTTCTTT. Amino acids: CASGLVREGDTEAFF. The whole variable domain, filled in from reference TRBV12-5 and TRBJ1-1, reads DARVTQTPRHKVTEMGQEVTMRCQPILGHNTVFWYRQTMMQGLELLAYFRNRAPLDDSGMPKDRFSAEMPDATLATLKIQPSEPRDSAVYFCASGLVREGDTEAFFGQGTRLTVV.

The CDR3 is CASSVAPTGELFF. Written as DNA, the CDR3 is TGTGCCAGCAGCGTAGCTCCCACCGGGGAGCTGTTTTTT. The chain couples TRBV9 to TRBJ2-2; no firm D call. Germline assignment: CDR1 SGDLS and CDR2 YYNGEE. CDR3 length equals 13 residues. The V gene lost 0 bases and the J gene lost 4 bases, with 4 bases spanning the gap.

This clone was seen a single time. One end of the junction does not line up with germline, which may come from a read error. The chain has TRBV2 and TRBJ1-2; 9 bases fit TRBD1. Germline lookup yields CDR1 SNHLY and CDR2 FYNNEI. The CDR3 runs to 15 residues. CDR3 protein: CASSVGQGEYYGYPF. CDR3 sequence (DNA): TGTGCCAGCAGTGTGGGACAGGGCGAGTACTATGGCTACCCCTTC.

In its sample, this clone was seen a few times. The chain employs TRBV7-3 and TRBJ1-1; a weak D match, TRBD1 (5 bases). Trimming cost V 0 bases and J 0 bases, with 11 bases left between them. Per germline, CDR1 SGHTA and CDR2 FQGTGA. This CDR3 contains 16 residues. CDR3 loop: CASSLTIDSMNTEAFF. CDR3 bases: TGTGCCAGCAGCTTAACGATCGACAGCATGAACACTGAAGCTTTCTTT.

The chain recombines TRBV28 with TRBJ1-2, with 9 bases fitting TRBD1. The CDR3 has 16 residues. Trimming cost V 2 bases and J 8 bases; bases outside gene matches: 12. CDR1 and CDR2 (germline): MDHEN, SYDVKM. In nucleotides, the CDR3 is TGTGCCAGCAGTTTAATCCTGCCGGGACAGGGTAAAGGCTACACCTTC. Its protein product is CASSLILPGQGKGYTF.

This chain connects TRBV30 to TRBJ1-2; D might be TRBD1 (5 bases). With 1 base removed from V and 4 bases from J, the gap between germline ends came to 7 bases. CDR1 GTSNPN and CDR2 SVGIG come from the germline V gene (reference sequence). The CDR3 length is 12 residues. CDR3 residues: CAWSAGPYGYTF. CDR3 bases: TGTGCCTGGAGTGCAGGGCCCTATGGCTACACCTTC. Full variable domain (outside the CDR3, taken from reference TRBV30 and TRBJ1-2): SQTIHQWPATLVQPVGSPLSLECTVEGTSNPNLYWYRQAAGRGLQLLFYSVGIGQISSEVPQNLSASRPQDRQFILSSKKLLLSDSGFYLCAWSAGPYGYTFGSGTRLTVV.

CDR3 coding DNA: TGCGCCAGCAGCTGGTACGGGACAGGGAACACTGAAGCTTTCTTT. Its translation is CASSWYGTGNTEAFF. This rearrangement joins TRBV5-1 to TRBJ1-1; TRBD1 matches 8 bases. Trimming cost V 3 bases and J 1 base; bases outside gene matches: 5. The CDR3 spans 15 residues. CDR1 SGHRS and CDR2 YFSETQ come from the germline V gene.

The chain is built from TRBV10-3 and TRBJ1-1; 7 nucleotides match TRBD1. Trimming cost V 5 bases and J 0 bases; bases outside gene matches: 9. The CDR3 contains 16 residues. CDR1 and CDR2 from the germline V gene are ENHRY and SYGVKD. The chain's CDR3 is CAISSSSGTVNTEAFF. The CDR3 DNA reads as TGTGCCATCAGTTCCTCTTCCGGGACAGTGAACACTGAAGCTTTCTTT.

The chain links TRBV6-6 to TRBJ2-7, with a possible D match to TRBD1 (5 bases). The CDR3 contains 12 residues. V gave up 5 bases and J gave up 5 bases, with 10 bases separating them. Germline CDR1 MNHNY, CDR2 SVGAGI (reference sequence). CDR3 DNA sequence: TGTGCCAGCAGTACAACAGGTAACGAGCAGTACTTC. This encodes CASSTTGNEQYF.

This clone is a singleton in its sample. The same CDR3 also results from other DNA sequences found in this sample. The chain is built from TRBV2 and TRBJ1-5; perhaps TRBD1 as D (5 bases). In germline, CDR1 is SNHLY, CDR2 FYNNEI. This CDR3 is built from 15 residues. The ends were cut back, 2 bases at V and 2 bases at J, with 10 bases in the middle. The CDR3 bases are TGTGCCAGCAGTGAAACAGGCCTAGGCAATCAGCCCCAGCATTTT. This encodes CASSETGLGNQPQHF.

The V call is TRBV7-9, the J call TRBJ1-4; 7 bases align to TRBD1. The V gene end was trimmed by 5 bases and the J gene end by 8 bases; junction bases not matched to a gene: 2. Per the germline V gene, CDR1 is SEHNR and CDR2 is FQNEAQ (reference sequence). The CDR3 sequence is 12 residues long. CDR3 protein: CASSGTDEKLFF. In DNA, the CDR3 is TGTGCCAGCAGCGGGACAGACGAAAAACTGTTTTTT.

The J gene is TRBJ2-5, the V gene TRBV16; a possible D gene is TRBD2 (5 bases). The V gene's germline CDR1 is KGHSY and CDR2 FQNENV. V was trimmed by 2 bases and J by 1 base, leaving 11 bases between them. CDR3 length: 15 amino acids. This chain's CDR3 is CASSQGGQPQETQYF. The CDR3 nucleotides read TGTGCCAGCAGCCAAGGCGGGCAGCCCCAAGAGACCCAGTACTTC.

The CDR3 loop is CASSWGYEQFF. CDR3 nucleotide sequence: TGTGCCAGTAGTTGGGGCTATGAGCAGTTCTTC. The chain combines TRBV19 with TRBJ2-1, with D maybe TRBD1 (5 bases). The CDR3 runs to 11 residues. The germline V and J ends were trimmed by 5 bases and 8 bases, with 7 bases remaining between them. Germline V lookup: CDR1 LNHDA, CDR2 SQIVND (reference sequence).

This clone was picked up a small number of times. The V and J genes are TRBV5-4 and TRBJ2-2; 7 positions match TRBD1. The CDR3 consists of 14 residues. Losses at the gene ends were 4 bases for V and 6 bases for J; bases not matched to a gene: 6. Germline loops: CDR1 SGHNT, CDR2 YYREEE (reference sequence). The CDR3 region has the DNA TGTGCCAGCAGCAGGGACAGTATTGCCGGGGAGCTGTTTTTT. Encoded protein: CASSRDSIAGELFF.

The J gene is TRBJ2-7, the V gene TRBV2, with D maybe TRBD1 (5 bases). The CDR3 covers 16 residues. V was pared by 5 bases and J by 5 bases, with 22 bases between. Germline-derived CDR1 and CDR2 are SNHLY and FYNNEI. The CDR3 is CASSPFGQGNLHEQYF. CDR3 bases: TGTGCCAGCAGTCCCTTCGGGCAGGGTAATCTCCACGAGCAGTACTTC.

The chain recombines TRBV4-3 with TRBJ2-5, with a weak D call TRBD1 (5 bases). Germline lookup yields CDR1 LGHNA and CDR2 YSLEER. CDR3 size: 18 residues. The V and J ends lost 0 bases and 1 base respectively, with 18 bases between them. The CDR3: CASSQDHRGSGLQETQYF. As DNA, the CDR3 is TGCGCCAGCAGCCAAGATCATAGGGGCTCTGGTCTCCAAGAGACCCAGTACTTC.

The V call is TRBV5-4, the J call TRBJ2-7, with 8 bases that match TRBD2. The CDR3 loop spans 14 amino acids. The ends lost 2 bases at V and 7 bases at J; junction bases unmatched: 8. CDR1 is SGHNT, CDR2 YYREEE, per germline (reference sequence). The CDR3 here is CASSLSGGTGEQYF. The DNA for the CDR3 is TGTGCCAGCAGCTTAAGCGGGGGAACGGGTGAGCAGTACTTC.

This chain uses TRBV2 with TRBJ2-2; D is ambiguous. The CDR3 totals 13 residues. The V gene lost 7 bases and the J gene lost 1 base, with 7 bases spanning the gap. CDR1 and CDR2 from the germline V gene are SNHLY and FYNNEI. DNA of the CDR3: TGTGCCAGCAAGCCGGGGAACACCGGGGAGCTGTTTTTT. Amino acids: CASKPGNTGELFF.